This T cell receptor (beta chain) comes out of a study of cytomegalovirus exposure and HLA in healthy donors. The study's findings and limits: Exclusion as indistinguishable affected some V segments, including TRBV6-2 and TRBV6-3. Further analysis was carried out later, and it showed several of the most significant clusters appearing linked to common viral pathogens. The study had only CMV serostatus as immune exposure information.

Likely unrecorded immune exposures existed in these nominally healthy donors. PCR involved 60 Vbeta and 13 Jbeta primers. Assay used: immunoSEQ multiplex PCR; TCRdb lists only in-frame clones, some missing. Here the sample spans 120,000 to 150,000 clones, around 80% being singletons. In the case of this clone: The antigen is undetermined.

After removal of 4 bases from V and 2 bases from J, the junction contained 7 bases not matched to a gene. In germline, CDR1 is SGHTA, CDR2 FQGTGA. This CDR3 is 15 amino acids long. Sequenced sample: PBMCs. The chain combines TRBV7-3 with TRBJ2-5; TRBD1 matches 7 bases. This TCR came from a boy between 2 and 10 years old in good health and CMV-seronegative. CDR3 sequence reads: CASSSNRGAQETQYF. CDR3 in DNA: TGTGCCAGCAGCTCGAACAGGGGAGCTCAAGAGACCCAGTACTTC.